One and the same sample provided the 29 T cell receptor beta chains below, sequenced in a study of siplizumab effects on memory and regulatory T cells (dated by TCRdb to between 2017 and 2020). The method behind the library was the immunoSEQ multiplex PCR assay. TCRdb provides this immuneACCESS table in a form limited to in-frame rearrangements. Some clones are lacking; in checked studies, under half of them reflect an unresolved V gene, and why the rest are absent is not known. The sample yields 94,000 or so clones; roughly 96% were counted once. The ten biggest clones cover approximately 0.031% of the sample. The sample comprised naive CD4+ T cells sorted from blood. In light of the paper, this sample's cell subset or site label describes: unstimulated naive T cells. These receptors all come from a human donor in good health.

The chain couples TRBV6-5 to TRBJ1-1; 7 bases are a match to TRBD1. The CDR3 runs to 12 residues. Germline V gives CDR1 MNHEY, CDR2 SVGAGI. The V gene end was trimmed by 10 bases and the J gene end by 5 bases; junction bases not matched to a gene: 7. The CDR3 region is CATAMTGTEAFF. In DNA, the CDR3 is TGTGCCACCGCGATGACAGGGACTGAAGCTTTCTTT.

The chain is built from TRBV6-6 and TRBJ2-1; D is undetermined. Germline V gene lookup returns CDR1 MNHNY and CDR2 SVGAGI (reference sequence). With 6 bases removed from V and 2 bases from J, the gap between germline ends came to 14 bases. The CDR3 loop spans 15 amino acids. The CDR3 loop reads CASSPQSATYNEQFF. CDR3 in DNA: TGTGCCAGCAGCCCGCAATCCGCTACCTACAATGAGCAGTTCTTC.

The chain has TRBV25-1 and TRBJ2-6; D gene unclear. The germline gives CDR1 MGHDK, CDR2 SYGVNS. This CDR3 is 13 amino acids long. V was shortened by 7 bases and J by 2 bases, with 6 bases between the two germline ends. Written as DNA, the CDR3 is TGTGCCAGCACCTTTACTGGGGCCAACGTCCTGACTTTC. Translation: CASTFTGANVLTF.

The chain employs TRBV11-2 and TRBJ1-1; D perhaps matches TRBD1 (5 bases). The length of the CDR3 is 13 residues. Per the germline V gene, CDR1 is SGHAT and CDR2 is FQNNGV. V dropped 3 bases and J dropped 6 bases, with 11 bases sitting between them. This CDR3 is CASSLGEWAEAFF. In DNA form, the CDR3 reads TGTGCCAGCAGCTTGGGGGAGTGGGCTGAAGCTTTCTTT.

The rearrangement links TRBV6-1 to TRBJ1-3, with unresolved D. The CDR3 spans 15 residues. V lost 3 bases to trimming and J lost 0 bases, with 9 bases between them. Germline V gene sequence: CDR1 MNHNS, CDR2 SASEGT. CDR3 region: CASSEAGSSGNTIYF. The CDR3 DNA is TGTGCCAGCAGTGAGGCAGGAAGCTCTGGAAACACCATATATTTT.

This clone was seen a single time. Other DNA sequences from this sample encode an identical CDR3 as well. This rearrangement joins TRBV7-2 to TRBJ2-3; 8 bases are shared with TRBD2. Germline loops: CDR1 SGHTA, CDR2 FQGNSA. With V trimmed by 5 bases and J by 4 bases, 5 bases remained unmatched. The CDR3 runs to 14 residues. The CDR3 nucleotides are TGTGCCAGCAGCCTCGGACTAGCAGCAGATACGCAGTATTTT. This encodes CASSLGLAADTQYF.

V is TRBV11-3 and J is TRBJ1-6, with 8 bases identical to TRBD1. The CDR3 has 13 residues. The J segment lost 10 bases and the V segment lost 4 bases, leaving 3 bases of the junction unmatched. Germline V gene sequence: CDR1 SGHNT, CDR2 YENEEA. Written as DNA, the CDR3 is TGTGCCAGCAGCTCAGGACAGGGATCACCCCTCCACTTT. Translating it yields CASSSGQGSPLHF.

The V gene is TRBV30, the J gene TRBJ1-1; D is perhaps TRBD1 (6 bases). The V end lost 2 bases, the J end lost 1 base, and 8 bases lay between the germline ends. The CDR3 has 13 amino acids. Germline V gene data show CDR1 as GTSNPN and CDR2 as SVGIG (reference sequence). The CDR3 here is CAWSRDTNTEAFF. The CDR3 coding sequence is TGTGCCTGGAGTAGGGACACGAACACTGAAGCTTTCTTT. The complete variable domain, with remaining parts taken from reference TRBV30 and TRBJ1-1, reads SQTIHQWPATLVQPVGSPLSLECTVEGTSNPNLYWYRQAAGRGLQLLFYSVGIGQISSEVPQNLSASRPQDRQFILSSKKLLLSDSGFYLCAWSRDTNTEAFFGQGTRLTVV.

For the CDR3, the DNA is TGTGCCAGCTCAACCGGGACAGCGAACACCGGGGAGCTGTTTTTT. As protein: CASSTGTANTGELFF. The chain is built from TRBV18 and TRBJ2-2; the match to TRBD1 covers 7 bases. CDR1 is KGHSH, CDR2 LQKENI, per germline. Trimming at V came to 5 bases and at J to 0 bases, leaving 3 bases not matched to a gene. CDR3 length: 15 amino acids.

The J gene is TRBJ2-3, the V gene TRBV7-2; D gene uncertain. Germline V gene lookup returns CDR1 SGHTA and CDR2 FQGNSA. V was cut by 3 bases and J by 0 bases, with 4 bases left in between. The CDR3 has 13 residues. CDR3 DNA: TGTGCCAGCAGCTTGCAGAGCACAGATACGCAGTATTTT. Encoded protein: CASSLQSTDTQYF.

The chain is built from TRBV7-9 and TRBJ1-1; weak D call: TRBD1 (5 bases). V lost 5 bases to trimming and J lost 7 bases, with 20 bases between them. The CDR3 contains 15 residues. CDR1 is SEHNR and CDR2 is FQNEAQ in the germline V gene (reference sequence). The CDR3 reads CASSTGSGFTIEAFF. The CDR3 bases are TGTGCCAGCAGCACCGGGTCAGGGTTCACGATTGAAGCTTTCTTT.

The rearrangement uses TRBV6-5 and TRBJ2-5; D is ambiguous. CDR3 length equals 14 residues. The V end was cut by 6 bases, the J end by 5 bases, with 16 bases between. Germline values: CDR1 MNHEY, CDR2 SVGAGI. The DNA of the CDR3 is TGTGCCAGCAGAAGCGACGTGTCGTGGGAGACCCAGTACTTC. Encoded protein: CASRSDVSWETQYF.

The chain carries TRBV13 and TRBJ2-7, with D uncertain. V lost 0 bases and J lost 4, with 16 bases in between. The CDR3 has 16 residues. CDR1 is PRHDT and CDR2 is FYEKMQ in the germline V gene (reference sequence). CDR3 sequence reads: CASSLGGPWGSYEQYF. CDR3 nucleotides: TGTGCCAGCAGCTTAGGAGGCCCCTGGGGATCATACGAGCAGTACTTC.

The chain has TRBV7-6 and TRBJ2-2; D ambiguous. Trimming shortened V by 0 bases and J by 8 bases, and 7 bases separated the two germline ends. Germline values: CDR1 SGHVS, CDR2 FNYEAQ. The CDR3 extends over 13 amino acids. CDR3 sequence reads: CASSLAPAGELFF. The CDR3 DNA sequence: TGTGCCAGCAGCTTAGCGCCCGCTGGGGAGCTGTTTTTT.

The gene calls are TRBV7-2 and TRBJ1-6, with a possible D match to TRBD1 (5 bases). This CDR3 has 14 residues. Germline values: CDR1 SGHTA, CDR2 FQGNSA. Trimming cost V 1 base and J 10 bases, with 11 bases left between them. The CDR3 nucleotides read TGTGCCAGCAGCTTAGGGGGGGGTGGGTCACCCCTCCACTTT. Translating it yields CASSLGGGGSPLHF.

The chain combines TRBV2 with TRBJ2-3; D is ambiguous. Germline V gene sequence: CDR1 SNHLY, CDR2 FYNNEI. Trimming shortened V by 4 bases and J by 4 bases, and 6 bases separated the two germline ends. The CDR3 sequence is 12 residues long. The CDR3, as DNA: TGTGCCAGCAGTGGAGAGGCAGATACGCAGTATTTT. Its protein product is CASSGEADTQYF.

The chain is built from TRBV9 and TRBJ2-7, with D possibly matching TRBD2 (6 bases). Germline V CDR1 and CDR2: SGDLS, YYNGEE. There are 14 residues in the CDR3. V dropped 3 bases and J dropped 0 bases, with 10 bases sitting between them. CDR3 in amino acids: CASSAAGNSYEQYF. Here the CDR3 DNA reads TGTGCCAGCAGCGCCGCGGGAAACTCCTACGAGCAGTACTTC.

Only one count was recorded for this clone. The chain is built from TRBV20-1 and TRBJ2-7; no clear D. This CDR3 contains 11 residues. The germline V and J ends were trimmed by 6 bases and 0 bases, with 6 bases remaining between them. CDR1 DFQATT and CDR2 SNEGSKA come from the germline V gene (reference sequence). CDR3 coding DNA: TGCAGTGCAGGCAGCTCCTACGAGCAGTACTTC. Translating gives CSAGSSYEQYF.

The chain joins TRBV6-6 to TRBJ2-5; a possible D gene is TRBD1 (6 bases). Per the germline V gene, CDR1 is MNHNY and CDR2 is SVGAGI (reference sequence). Trimming pared 6 bases from V and 9 bases from J, leaving 11 bases between. This CDR3 has 11 amino acids. The CDR3 DNA is TGTGCCAGCAGCTCAGGGGAAGCCCAGTACTTC. This codes for CASSSGEAQYF.

The chain uses TRBV7-6 and TRBJ2-3, with 8 bases fitting TRBD2. The CDR3 spans 17 residues. J gave up 2 bases and V 1 base, and 8 bases lay outside the gene matches. The V gene's germline CDR1 is SGHVS and CDR2 FNYEAQ. The CDR3 region has the DNA TGTGCCAGCAGCTTAGTAGGCGGCGGGGGGCCCACAGATACGCAGTATTTT. Translation gives CASSLVGGGGPTDTQYF. The full variable domain, with the rest looked up from reference TRBV7-6 and TRBJ2-3, is GAGVSQSPRYKVTKRGQDVALRCDPISGHVSLYWYRQALGQGPEFLTYFNYEAQQDKSGLPNDRFSAERPEGSISTLTIQRTEQRDSAMYRCASSLVGGGGPTDTQYFGPGTRLTVL.

The V and J genes are TRBV5-1 and TRBJ2-5; 13 bases match TRBD2. CDR1 and CDR2 (germline): SGHRS, YFSETQ. This CDR3 contains 16 residues. Germline trimming cut 3 bases from V and 1 base from J; bases unmatched to any gene: 3. The CDR3 sequence: CASSSGLAGLQETQYF. The DNA for the CDR3 is TGCGCCAGCAGCTCGGGACTAGCGGGGCTCCAAGAGACCCAGTACTTC.

This chain connects TRBV19 to TRBJ1-5; the D gene is possibly TRBD1 (6 bases). V lost 0 bases and J lost 6, with 9 bases in between. Germline-derived CDR1 and CDR2 are LNHDA and SQIVND (reference sequence). The CDR3 runs to 14 residues. In nucleotides, the CDR3 is TGTGCCAGTAGTATAGAAGGGGGTGGTCAGCCCCAGCATTTT. Translation: CASSIEGGGQPQHF.

In its sample, this clone was seen once. V gene TRBV6-5 combines with J gene TRBJ1-1; unclear D gene. Germline V gene lookup returns CDR1 MNHEY and CDR2 SVGAGI. This CDR3 comprises 14 residues. V lost 0 bases and J lost 11, with 16 bases in between. CDR3 in amino acids: CASSYSPNIVGAFF. In DNA, the CDR3 is TGTGCCAGCAGTTACTCCCCTAATATAGTGGGGGCTTTCTTT.

A note on this clone: Germline is not matched at one junction end, which may reflect a read error. V and J are TRBV30 and TRBJ1-1; D not certain. The CDR3 has 11 amino acids. Germline V CDR1 and CDR2: GTSNPN, SVGIG (reference sequence). The CDR3 protein is CARRQNTEAFF. The CDR3 nucleotides read TGTGCCCGGAGACAGAACACTGAAGCTTTCTTT. Complete variable domain (other parts from reference TRBV30 and TRBJ1-1): SQTIHQWPATLVQPVGSPLSLECTVEGTSNPNLYWYRQAAGRGLQLLFYSVGIGQISSEVPQNLSASRPQDRQFILSSKKLLLSDSGFYLCARRQNTEAFFGQGTRLTVV.

CDR3 in amino acids: CASSPESNIPYGYTF. CDR3 nucleotide sequence: TGTGCCAGCAGCCCCGAATCTAACATCCCCTATGGCTACACCTTC. The chain is built from TRBV6-5 and TRBJ1-2; D call uncertain. Germline CDR1 reads MNHEY; CDR2 reads SVGAGI. V lost 6 bases to trimming and J lost 4 bases, with 18 bases between them. The CDR3 runs to 15 residues.

The gene calls are TRBV5-4 and TRBJ2-5; TRBD1 agrees at 9 bases. The CDR3 is 15 amino acids. The J segment lost 5 bases and the V segment lost 4 bases, leaving 9 bases of the junction unmatched. Germline V CDR1 and CDR2: SGHNT, YYREEE (reference sequence). The CDR3 loop is CASSGAGQGVETQYF. The CDR3 nucleotides are TGTGCCAGCAGCGGGGCGGGACAGGGCGTGGAGACCCAGTACTTC.

This clone showed up just once. The chain links TRBV5-1 to TRBJ2-3; 9 bases match TRBD2. From germline, CDR1 is SGHRS and CDR2 YFSETQ. This CDR3 contains 18 residues. J was trimmed by 4 bases and V by 0 bases; bases with no gene match: 12. CDR3 in DNA: TGCGCCAGCAGCTTGGCCGATAGCGGGGGAGCTTTTTCAGATACGCAGTATTTT. It specifies CASSLADSGGAFSDTQYF.

This chain uses TRBV18 with TRBJ1-2, with TRBD1 matching over 10 bases. Germline V CDR1 and CDR2: KGHSH, LQKENI. CDR3 length: 15 residues. Losses at the gene ends were 3 bases for V and 3 bases for J; bases not matched to a gene: 4. The CDR3 loop is CASSPGTGEYYGYTF. Written as DNA, the CDR3 is TGTGCCAGCTCACCCGGGACAGGGGAGTACTATGGCTACACCTTC.

The chain links TRBV30 to TRBJ2-5; no definite D call. V lost 1 base to trimming and J lost 1 base, with 4 bases between them. The CDR3 is made up of 12 amino acids. Germline V gives CDR1 GTSNPN, CDR2 SVGIG (reference sequence). CDR3 loop: CAWSESQETQYF. The CDR3 DNA is TGTGCCTGGAGTGAATCCCAAGAGACCCAGTACTTC.